The 25 T cell receptor beta chains below all came from one sample that was sequenced in a study of beta chain features in type 1 diabetes. The investigators reverse transcribed all of the isolated RNA, so they sequenced expressed TCRB transcripts. Here immunoSEQ multiplex PCR was the method, and the copy in TCRdb shows in-frame clones only, minus some. The profile covers 900,000 or so clones, with about a sixth appearing a single time and 0.02% to 0.025% taken by the ten largest. What was sequenced was naive CD4+ T cells from blood. Source of these receptors: a young woman in good health.

The rearrangement links TRBV18 to TRBJ2-5; TRBD2 matches 8 bases. Trimming cost V 2 bases and J 5 bases; bases outside gene matches: 7. The CDR3 contains 15 residues. Looked up from germline, CDR1 is KGHSH and CDR2 is LQKENI. The CDR3 loop is CASSPVTSGGETQYF. The CDR3 coding sequence is TGTGCCAGCTCACCAGTGACCTCGGGAGGGGAGACCCAGTACTTC.

This clone has only a few counts. The J gene is TRBJ1-2, the V gene TRBV4-1, with D possibly being TRBD1 (6 bases). This CDR3 comprises 21 residues. CDR1 MGHRA and CDR2 YSYEKL come from the germline V gene. The germline V and J ends were trimmed by 1 base and 0 bases, with 27 bases remaining between them. The CDR3 DNA is TGCGCCAGCAGCCAAGTGAGATGGGGAACCCACGGACAGTTAGCTAACTATGGCTACACCTTC. It is translated as CASSQVRWGTHGQLANYGYTF.

A word on this clone: The sample holds other DNA sequences that translate to the same CDR3. The chain recombines TRBV7-2 with TRBJ2-1, with 7 bases that match TRBD1. Trimming took 4 bases from V and 0 from J; bases not matched to a gene: 3. The CDR3 runs 15 residues. Germline CDR1 reads SGHTA; CDR2 reads FQGNSA. The CDR3 DNA sequence: TGTGCCAGCAGCTCACAGGGGTCCTCCTACAATGAGCAGTTCTTC. This codes for CASSSQGSSYNEQFF.

This clone was counted between two and nine times. The chain joins TRBV7-9 to TRBJ2-5, with 12 bases matching TRBD1. The CDR3 has 15 amino acids. CDR1 SEHNR and CDR2 FQNEAQ come from the germline V gene (reference sequence). Losses at the gene ends were 1 base for V and 5 bases for J; bases not matched to a gene: 2. The CDR3 is CASSLGDRGLETQYF. The CDR3 coding sequence is TGTGCCAGCAGCTTAGGGGACAGGGGGCTCGAGACCCAGTACTTC.

V gene TRBV28 combines with J gene TRBJ1-2, with 7 bases matching TRBD1. V lost 5 bases to trimming and J lost 4 bases; unmatched junction nucleotides: 7. This CDR3 is built from 14 residues. The germline gives CDR1 MDHEN, CDR2 SYDVKM. CDR3 DNA: TGTGCCAGCAGTAACAGGGGTAGCGGCTATGGCTACACCTTC. It specifies CASSNRGSGYGYTF.

The V call is TRBV28, the J call TRBJ2-2; 10 bases align to TRBD2. CDR3 length: 19 amino acids. The V segment lost 5 bases and the J segment 0 bases; nucleotides outside the gene matches: 12. Germline V CDR1 and CDR2: MDHEN, SYDVKM. The CDR3 sequence is CASSPPQLAGVPNTGELFF. CDR3 DNA sequence: TGTGCCAGCAGTCCCCCCCAGCTAGCGGGAGTTCCGAACACCGGGGAGCTGTTTTTT.

The chain carries TRBV15 and TRBJ2-1, with 7 bases lining up with TRBD2. CDR1 is LNHNV and CDR2 is YYDKDF in the germline V gene (reference sequence). CDR3 length: 14 residues. The trim removed 1 base at V and 8 bases at J, leaving 5 bases unmatched. The CDR3 loop reads CATSRVSSGHEQFF. In DNA form, the CDR3 reads TGTGCCACCAGCAGAGTTTCTAGCGGCCATGAGCAGTTCTTC.

There are a few counts of this clone. The chain combines TRBV13 with TRBJ2-5; the D gene could be TRBD1 or TRBD2 (5 bases each). The DNA end favors TRBJ2-7, so the J call may be wrong. The germline V gene has CDR1 PRHDT and CDR2 FYEKMQ (reference sequence). This CDR3 has 13 amino acids. Written as DNA, the CDR3 is TGTGCCAGCAGCTTAGGGTTGGGGGACGAGCAGTACTTC. Protein: CASSLGLGDEQYF.

The chain has TRBV7-9 and TRBJ2-1, with 8 bases matching TRBD2. The CDR3 runs 16 residues. Germline CDR1 is SEHNR and CDR2 is FQNEAQ (reference sequence). After removal of 7 bases from V and 7 bases from J, the junction contained 15 bases not matched to a gene. The CDR3 DNA sequence: TGTGCCAGCATTCTTCCCGCAACACTAGCGGATAATGAGCAGTTCTTC. This translates into CASILPATLADNEQFF.

This clone has a handful of counts. This sample also contains other DNA sequences that code for the same CDR3. The chain couples TRBV9 to TRBJ1-5; D gene unclear. CDR3 size: 13 residues. Looked up from germline, CDR1 is SGDLS and CDR2 is YYNGEE. The V end lost 0 bases, the J end lost 4 bases, and 5 bases lay between the germline ends. CDR3 residues: CASSVAPNQPQHF. In DNA, the CDR3 is TGTGCCAGCAGCGTAGCCCCGAATCAGCCCCAGCATTTT.

This clone was picked up a small number of times. The CDR3 protein is CASSVGPSVSYEQYF. The CDR3, as DNA: TGTGCCAGCAGCGTAGGTCCTAGTGTATCCTACGAGCAGTACTTC. The chain links TRBV9 to TRBJ2-7; the D is unclear. The CDR3 is made up of 15 amino acids. With 0 bases removed from V and 1 base from J, the gap between germline ends came to 11 bases. Germline V CDR1 and CDR2: SGDLS, YYNGEE.

This clone has just a few counts. V gene TRBV11-2 combines with J gene TRBJ2-1; D unresolved. Trimming left V 2 bases short and J 5 bases short, with 4 bases between. The CDR3 loop spans 12 amino acids. Per the germline V gene, CDR1 is SGHAT and CDR2 is FQNNGV. CDR3 nucleotides: TGTGCCAGCAGCTTACGGGACAATGAGCAGTTCTTC. Amino acids: CASSLRDNEQFF.

This clone came up a few times. For the CDR3, the DNA is TGTGCCAGCAGCTTCCGCTACGAGCAGTACTTC. Translation: CASSFRYEQYF. The J gene is TRBJ2-7, the V gene TRBV7-2; D gene unclear. Looked up from germline, CDR1 is SGHTA and CDR2 is FQGNSA. CDR3 length: 11 amino acids. Trimming stripped 3 bases from V and 3 bases from J, with 3 bases between.

The chain uses TRBV5-1 and TRBJ2-1; 10 nucleotides line up with TRBD1. The V gene end was trimmed by 1 base and the J gene end by 8 bases; junction bases not matched to a gene: 6. The CDR3 totals 15 residues. CDR1 and CDR2 (germline): SGHRS, YFSETQ. Written as DNA, the CDR3 is TGCGCCAGCAGCTTGATGCCCGGGACAGGGGATGAGCAGTTCTTC. It translates to CASSLMPGTGDEQFF.

This clone turned up a few times. The rearrangement joins TRBV18 to TRBJ2-2, with unresolved D. The V and J ends lost 3 bases and 1 base respectively, with 12 bases between them. This CDR3 region has 16 residues. Germline CDR1 KGHSH, CDR2 LQKENI. The CDR3 protein is CASSPPEKVNTGELFF. As DNA, the CDR3 is TGTGCCAGCTCACCGCCCGAGAAGGTGAACACCGGGGAGCTGTTTTTT.

The rearrangement uses TRBV6-6 and TRBJ1-5, with D possibly matching TRBD1 (6 bases). Trimming left V 6 bases short and J 5 bases short, with 17 bases between. Germline V gene lookup returns CDR1 MNHNY and CDR2 SVGAGI (reference sequence). The CDR3 totals 15 residues. The CDR3 protein is CASRQKQGMHQPQHF. The CDR3 DNA reads as TGTGCCAGCAGGCAGAAACAGGGTATGCATCAGCCCCAGCATTTT.

The V call is TRBV27, the J call TRBJ2-1, with TRBD1 matching 10 bases. Germline V gene lookup returns CDR1 MNHEY and CDR2 SMNVEV (reference sequence). The CDR3 loop spans 14 amino acids. V lost 6 bases and J lost 5; bases outside the gene matches: 4. Here the CDR3 reads CASRWDRGNNEQFF. The CDR3 region has the DNA TGTGCCAGCAGATGGGACAGGGGCAACAATGAGCAGTTCTTC.

The chain couples TRBV2 to TRBJ2-3; D gene ambiguous. Looked up from germline, CDR1 is SNHLY and CDR2 is FYNNEI. The CDR3 extends over 14 amino acids. Trimming removed 9 bases from V and 0 bases from J, with 13 bases in between. DNA of the CDR3: TGTGCCAGTCGACAAGATGAGAGCACAGATACGCAGTATTTT. Its protein product is CASRQDESTDTQYF. Filled out from reference TRBV2 and TRBJ2-3, the complete variable domain reads EPEVTQTPSHQVTQMGQEVILRCVPISNHLYFYWYRQILGQKVEFLVSFYNNEISEKSEIFDDQFSVERPDGSNFTLKIRSTKLEDSAMYFCASRQDESTDTQYFGPGTRLTVL.

This clone has just a few counts. The chain uses TRBV14 and TRBJ2-2; D uncertain. The CDR3 is made up of 12 amino acids. The V gene's germline CDR1 is SGHDN and CDR2 FVKESK. V was shortened by 3 bases and J by 7 bases, with 6 bases between the two germline ends. The CDR3 region is CASSHLGGELFF. CDR3 DNA sequence: TGTGCCAGCAGCCATTTAGGCGGGGAGCTGTTTTTT.

This clone has a handful of counts. V and J are TRBV6-6 and TRBJ2-7, with 8 bases that match TRBD1. J gave up 4 bases and V 6 bases, and 11 bases lay outside the gene matches. The length of the CDR3 is 15 residues. The V gene's germline CDR1 is MNHNY and CDR2 SVGAGI (reference sequence). CDR3 sequence: CASRPPGQVRYEQYF. In DNA, the CDR3 is TGTGCCAGCAGGCCACCGGGACAGGTCAGATACGAGCAGTACTTC.

The V gene is TRBV7-2, the J gene TRBJ2-1, with TRBD2 identical over 9 bases. Germline-derived CDR1 and CDR2 are SGHTA and FQGNSA. The J segment lost 15 bases and the V segment lost 6 bases, leaving 15 bases of the junction unmatched. This CDR3 is built from 14 residues. The CDR3 loop is CASSLKPAGGPRFF. As DNA, the CDR3 is TGTGCCAGCAGTTTAAAGCCAGCGGGAGGCCCACGGTTCTTC.

The chain uses TRBV27 and TRBJ2-2; 9 nucleotides align to TRBD2. J gave up 6 bases and V 5 bases, and 7 bases lay outside the gene matches. CDR3 length equals 15 residues. The germline V gene has CDR1 MNHEY and CDR2 SMNVEV (reference sequence). The CDR3 protein is CASSRFSGSPGELFF. CDR3 coding DNA: TGTGCCAGCAGTCGGTTTAGCGGGAGTCCCGGGGAGCTGTTTTTT.

The chain carries TRBV7-2 and TRBJ2-7, with TRBD2 matching over 9 bases. This CDR3 has 17 residues. CDR1 is SGHTA, CDR2 FQGNSA, per germline. After removal of 2 bases from V and 2 bases from J, the junction contained 10 bases not matched to a gene. CDR3 in amino acids: CASSLISGRTSAYEQYF. The CDR3 coding sequence is TGTGCCAGCAGCTTAATTAGTGGTCGGACTAGCGCCTACGAGCAGTACTTC.

The chain joins TRBV4-3 to TRBJ2-3; 9 bases are shared with TRBD2. Unmatched junction bases numbered 12, after V lost 0 bases and J lost 2 bases. This CDR3 contains 19 residues. CDR1 is LGHNA and CDR2 is YSLEER in the germline V gene. CDR3 loop: CASSQDFPPREGYTDTQYF. Written as DNA, the CDR3 is TGCGCCAGCAGCCAAGATTTCCCCCCGCGGGAGGGTTACACAGATACGCAGTATTTT.

The chain links TRBV2 to TRBJ1-5; TRBD1 aligns across 7 bases. CDR3 size: 14 residues. V trimming: 5 bases; J trimming: 4 bases; junction bases outside the gene matches: 5. Germline CDR1 is SNHLY and CDR2 is FYNNEI. The CDR3 is CASSYETGNQPQHF. CDR3 sequence (DNA): TGTGCCAGCAGTTATGAGACAGGGAATCAGCCCCAGCATTTT.